This note documents a single T cell receptor beta chain sequence. The V end was cut by 4 bases, the J end by 0 bases, with 14 bases between. The CDR3 extends over 15 amino acids. Germline V gene data show CDR1 as SGHKS and CDR2 as YYEKEE (reference sequence). Exposure to brentuximab vedotin varied, and each patient had relapsed following autologous stem cell transplantation. This sample is part of a study of PD-1 blockade in classical Hodgkin lymphoma. The table came from immunoSEQ multiplex PCR; TCRdb's copy has only in-frame clones and leaves some out. This table has about 21,000 clones, roughly 72% appearing once.

This chain connects TRBV5-5 to TRBJ2-7; D may match TRBD1 or TRBD2 (5 bases each). The receptor was isolated from a human donor with classical Hodgkin lymphoma. Here the sequenced sample was peripheral blood mononuclear cells (PBMCs), taken at baseline. CDR3 bases: TGTGCCAGCAGCGGCTCCGGGACGGGCTCCTACGAGCAGTACTTC. Translating gives CASSGSGTGSYEQYF.